The 21 T cell receptor beta chains given below trace back to one sample, sequenced in a study of blood T cells in healthy people across ages. Sample-barcoded 5' priming and a J-beta primer mix drove a second PCR of roughly 6 to 12 cycles. TCRdb re-called the 5' RACE reads through MiXCR, storing one row per CDR3 protein. There are 1.5 million to 2 million distinct CDR3 sequences in the sample; about 35% occur only once, and about 11% lies in the top ten. The sequenced sample was blood. These receptors all come from a woman aged 25 to 39 in good health.

This clonotype has a handful of counts. The chain combines TRBV28 with TRBJ2-1; D is undetermined. Per germline, CDR1 MDHEN and CDR2 SYDVKM. V was shortened by 7 bases and J by 2 bases, with 15 bases between the two germline ends. The CDR3 is made up of 15 amino acids. CDR3 loop: CASIPAGQTYNEQFF. CDR3 in DNA: TGTGCCAGCATCCCTGCTGGGCAGACCTACAATGAGCAGTTCTTC.

The rearrangement joins TRBV11-2 to TRBJ2-4, with 7 bases fitting TRBD2. The end of the DNA aligns better with TRBJ2-7, so the J call may be wrong. Germline values: CDR1 SGHAT, CDR2 FQNNGV. The CDR3 totals 15 residues. The CDR3 bases are TGTGCCAGCAGCTCGACTAGCTCGGGGTCCCACGAGCAGTACTTC. It codes for CASSSTSSGSHEQYF.

This clonotype has at least ten counts. This chain links TRBV6-2 or TRBV6-3 with TRBJ2-7, with D possibly called TRBD1 or TRBD2 (5 bases each). Trimming cost V 7 bases and J 5 bases, with 18 bases left between them. CDR1 MNHEY and CDR2 SVGEGT come from the germline V gene. The CDR3 consists of 14 residues. CDR3 protein: CASTPGSGWNEQYF. CDR3 DNA sequence: TGTGCCAGCACCCCAGGGTCGGGGTGGAACGAGCAGTACTTC.

In its sample, this clonotype was seen a few times. V and J are TRBV5-1 and TRBJ2-7; TRBD1 matches 7 bases. Germline CDR1 and CDR2: SGHRS and YFSETQ. This CDR3 comprises 17 residues. V shed 4 bases and J 0 bases; nucleotides not matched to a gene: 13. The CDR3 DNA follows: TGCGCCAGCAGCGAAGGACAGGCCCCGATAGACTCCTACGAGCAGTACTTC. It specifies CASSEGQAPIDSYEQYF.

This chain links TRBV20-1 with TRBJ1-2; D might be TRBD1 (5 bases). This CDR3 is built from 14 residues. Trimming cost V 3 bases and J 8 bases, with 19 bases left between them. Germline V gives CDR1 DFQATT, CDR2 SNEGSKA (reference sequence). The CDR3 DNA is TGCAGTGCTAGCCCTTCAGGGCCACTCTCAGGCTACACCTTC. Protein: CSASPSGPLSGYTF.

The rearrangement links TRBV7-2 to TRBJ1-4, with no clear D. The CDR3 is made up of 13 amino acids. Germline V lookup: CDR1 SGHTA, CDR2 FQGNSA. The germline V and J ends were trimmed by 1 base and 8 bases, with 8 bases remaining between them. The CDR3 coding sequence is TGTGCCAGCAGCTTAGGGATTTGGGAAAAACTGTTTTTT. It encodes CASSLGIWEKLFF. Full variable domain (missing parts from reference TRBV7-2 and TRBJ1-4): GAGVSQSPSNKVTEKGKDVELRCDPISGHTALYWYRQSLGQGLEFLIYFQGNSAPDKSGLPSDRFSAERTGGSVSTLTIQRTQQEDSAVYLCASSLGIWEKLFFGSGTQLSVL.

This clonotype was seen only a few times. One base away lies a much larger clone, so this may be a sequencing read error. The chain combines TRBV10-3 with TRBJ2-5, with a weak D call TRBD1 (6 bases). The end of the DNA fits TRBJ2-7 better, so the J call may be wrong. The CDR3 runs to 14 residues. Germline CDR1 is ENHRY and CDR2 is SYGVKD. This chain's CDR3 is CAVSESWDTYEQYF. CDR3 nucleotides: TGTGCCGTCAGTGAGTCATGGGACACCTACGAGCAGTACTTC.

The V call is TRBV5-1, the J call TRBJ1-1; tentatively, D is TRBD1 (6 bases). The germline V gene encodes CDR1 SGHRS and CDR2 YFSETQ. V gave up 3 bases and J gave up 1 base, with 13 bases separating them. The CDR3 length is 15 residues. DNA for the CDR3: TGCGCCAGCAGCTCATTACAGGGTGGGAACACTGAAGCTTTCTTT. Protein: CASSSLQGGNTEAFF.

The rearrangement uses TRBV27 and TRBJ1-2; tentatively, D is TRBD1 (6 bases). From germline, CDR1 is MNHEY and CDR2 SMNVEV (reference sequence). V was cut by 10 bases and J by 0 bases, with 21 bases left in between. The CDR3 runs 16 residues. For the CDR3, the DNA is TGTGCCATCGCGAAAACCGGGACATCGACTAACTATGGCTACACCTTC. The encoded protein is CAIAKTGTSTNYGYTF.

The chain employs TRBV27 and TRBJ1-4; possibly TRBD1 for D (5 bases). This CDR3 has 15 amino acids. Germline V gene sequence: CDR1 MNHEY, CDR2 SMNVEV (reference sequence). V was trimmed by 4 bases and J by 5 bases, leaving 14 bases between them. For the CDR3, the DNA is TGTGCCAGCAGTTCCCTGACAGTGCGAAATGAAAAACTGTTTTTT. This encodes CASSSLTVRNEKLFF.

The chain employs TRBV9 and TRBJ2-2, with D tentatively TRBD2 (6 bases). Germline assignment: CDR1 SGDLS and CDR2 YYNGEE. The CDR3 runs 15 residues. The germline V and J ends were trimmed by 0 bases and 8 bases, with 14 bases remaining between them. DNA for the CDR3: TGTGCCAGCAGCGTAGGCATAGGGGAGGTTGGGGAGCTGTTTTTT. It is translated as CASSVGIGEVGELFF. The full variable domain, its missing parts supplied by reference TRBV9 and TRBJ2-2, is DSGVTQTPKHLITATGQRVTLRCSPRSGDLSVYWYQQSLDQGLQFLIQYYNGEERAKGNILERFSAQQFPDLHSELNLSSLELGDSALYFCASSVGIGEVGELFFGEGSRLTVL.

This clonotype was counted between two and nine times. The rearrangement joins TRBV6-1 to TRBJ2-1, with 10 positions matching TRBD2. The junction had 5 bases not matched to a gene; V was cut back by 2 bases and J by 1 base. Looked up from germline, CDR1 is MNHNS and CDR2 is SASEGT. The CDR3 consists of 17 residues. The CDR3 coding sequence is TGTGCCAGCAGTGAATATAGCGGGAGGCCGTCCTACAATGAGCAGTTCTTC. The encoded protein is CASSEYSGRPSYNEQFF.

This clonotype was seen repeatedly, ten times or more. The V gene is TRBV5-1, the J gene TRBJ2-7; the D is unclear. The CDR3 is 13 amino acids. V was pared by 3 bases and J by 5 bases, with 12 bases between. Germline-derived CDR1 and CDR2 are SGHRS and YFSETQ. CDR3 nucleotide sequence: TGCGCCAGCAGCTCTCCGGCCCTCAACGAGCAGTACTTC. Its protein is CASSSPALNEQYF.

J is TRBJ1-2 and V is TRBV14, with 7 bases matching TRBD1. V lost 4 bases to trimming and J lost 0 bases; unmatched junction nucleotides: 14. This CDR3 spans 18 amino acids. Germline V lookup: CDR1 SGHDN, CDR2 FVKESK. The chain's CDR3 is CASSLDGRQGSANYGYTF. In DNA, the CDR3 is TGTGCCAGCAGCCTAGACGGGCGACAGGGTTCAGCTAACTATGGCTACACCTTC.

In its sample, this clonotype was seen many times. At one boundary the junction diverges from the germline segment, which might be a read error. This rearrangement joins TRBV7-2 to TRBJ2-1; TRBD2 matches at 9 bases. The CDR3 covers 15 residues. The germline gives CDR1 SGHTA, CDR2 FQGNSA. Here the CDR3 reads CASSLAGALYNEQFF. The CDR3 DNA sequence: TGCGCCAGCAGCTTAGCGGGGGCCTTATACAATGAGCAGTTCTTC.

This clonotype came up a few times. This chain connects TRBV27 to TRBJ2-1, with D possibly being TRBD2 (5 bases). Deletions cut 8 bases from V and 4 bases from J, with 15 bases between. Germline assignment: CDR1 MNHEY and CDR2 SMNVEV (reference sequence). This CDR3 is built from 14 residues. The CDR3 DNA reads TGTGCCAGCGCTCCCGCGGGTGCGTACAATGAGCAGTTCTTC. The encoded protein is CASAPAGAYNEQFF.

The chain links TRBV21-1 to TRBJ2-6; the table names TRBD2, a call not compared with the DNA. TRBV21-1 is noted as a pseudogene. This CDR3 contains 23 residues. The CDR3 loop reads CASSKTRGALSGGPPAGANVLTF. In DNA, the CDR3 is TGTGCCAGCAGCAAAACCAGAGGGGCTCTCAGCGGGGGGCCCCCAGCTGGGGCCAACGTCCTGACTTTC.

In its sample, this clonotype was seen once. The chain links TRBV7-2 to TRBJ2-5, with D possibly being TRBD2 (6 bases). The V and J ends lost 1 base and 7 bases respectively, with 16 bases between them. Germline V lookup: CDR1 SGHTA, CDR2 FQGNSA. The CDR3 has 15 residues. The CDR3 region is CASSLGWGMGGTQYF. Written as DNA, the CDR3 is TGTGCCAGCAGCTTAGGCTGGGGTATGGGAGGGACCCAGTACTTC.

About this clonotype itself: An end of the junction differs from the germline gene, which may be a read error. This sequence joins TRBV6-1 and TRBJ1-5, with D uncertain. The CDR3 is 13 amino acids. Germline V gene sequence: CDR1 MNHNS, CDR2 SASEGT. The CDR3 reads CASGELSAQPQHF. The CDR3 DNA reads as TGTGCCAGCGGTGAACTTAGTGCCCAGCCCCAGCATTTT.

V usage is TRBV12-3 or TRBV12-4 and J usage is TRBJ2-1, with D unresolved. V shed 5 bases and J shed 7 bases, with 12 bases lying between them. The CDR3 loop spans 13 amino acids. CDR3 coding DNA: TGTGCCAGCAGTACACGGACCCTAAATGAGCAGTTCTTC. Its protein is CASSTRTLNEQFF.

Remarks on this clonotype: At one end the junction does not follow the germline gene, possibly because of a read error. This chain links TRBV30 with TRBJ2-1; D may correspond to TRBD1 or TRBD2 (5 bases each). There are 15 residues in the CDR3. Germline V lookup: CDR1 GTSNPN, CDR2 SVGIG (reference sequence). For the CDR3, the DNA is TGTGCCTGGGGGGGTGCCCACGGCTCCTGCAATGAGCAGTTCTTC. Translation gives CAWGGAHGSCNEQFF.